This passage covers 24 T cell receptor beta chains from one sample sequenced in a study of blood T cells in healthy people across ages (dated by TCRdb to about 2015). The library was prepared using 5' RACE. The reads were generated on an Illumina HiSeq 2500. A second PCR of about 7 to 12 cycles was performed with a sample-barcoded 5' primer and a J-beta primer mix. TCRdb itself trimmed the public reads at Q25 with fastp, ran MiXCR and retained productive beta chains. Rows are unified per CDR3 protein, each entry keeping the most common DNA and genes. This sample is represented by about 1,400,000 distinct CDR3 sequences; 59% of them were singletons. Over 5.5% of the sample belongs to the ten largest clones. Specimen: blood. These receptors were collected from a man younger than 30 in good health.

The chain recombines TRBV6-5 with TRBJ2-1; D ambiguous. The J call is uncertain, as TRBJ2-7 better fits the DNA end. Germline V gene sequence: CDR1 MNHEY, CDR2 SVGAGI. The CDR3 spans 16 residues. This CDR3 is CASSTSGPYRPNEQYF. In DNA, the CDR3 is TGTGCCAGCAGTACATCGGGCCCATATCGGCCCAATGAGCAGTACTTC.

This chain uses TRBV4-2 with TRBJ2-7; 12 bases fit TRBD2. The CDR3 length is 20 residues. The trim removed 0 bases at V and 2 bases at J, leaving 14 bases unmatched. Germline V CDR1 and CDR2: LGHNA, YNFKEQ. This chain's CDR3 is CASSQDWVRTSGVHPYEQYF. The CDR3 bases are TGTGCCAGCAGCCAAGATTGGGTTCGGACTAGCGGGGTGCACCCCTACGAGCAGTACTTC.

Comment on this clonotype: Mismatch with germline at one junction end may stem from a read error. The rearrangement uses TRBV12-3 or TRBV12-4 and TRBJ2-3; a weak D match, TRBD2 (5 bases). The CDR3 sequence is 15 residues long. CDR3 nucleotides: TGTGCCAGCAGTTCCGTTGAGCTGGAGGCAGATGCGCAGTATTTT. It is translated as CASSSVELEADAQYF.

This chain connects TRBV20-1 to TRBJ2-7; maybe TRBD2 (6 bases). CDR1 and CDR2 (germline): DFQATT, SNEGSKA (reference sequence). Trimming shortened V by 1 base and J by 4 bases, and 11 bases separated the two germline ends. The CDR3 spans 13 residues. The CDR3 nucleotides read TGCAGTGCTAGAGCCTTGGAGGGATACGAGCAGTACTTC. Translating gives CSARALEGYEQYF.

The CDR3 nucleotides read TGCAGTGCTAGAGATCTCTCGGTAGCGGGGGTTTCTAGCTTCTGGGACGAGCAGTACTTC. This translates into CSARDLSVAGVSSFWDEQYF. This rearrangement joins TRBV20-1 to TRBJ2-5; 9 bases fit TRBD2. The J call is uncertain, as TRBJ2-7 better fits the DNA end. Germline CDR1 and CDR2: DFQATT and SNEGSKA (reference sequence). The CDR3 is 20 residues long.

The CDR3 bases are TGTGCCAGCAGCCCGCTAGTGGGGGGGCATGGAGAGCAGTTCTTC. This sequence encodes CASSPLVGGHGEQFF. V usage is TRBV11-1 and J usage is TRBJ2-1, with D possibly matching TRBD2 (7 bases). This CDR3 is 15 amino acids long. Germline assignment: CDR1 SGHAT and CDR2 FQDESV (reference sequence). V was pared by 5 bases and J by 10 bases, with 21 bases between.

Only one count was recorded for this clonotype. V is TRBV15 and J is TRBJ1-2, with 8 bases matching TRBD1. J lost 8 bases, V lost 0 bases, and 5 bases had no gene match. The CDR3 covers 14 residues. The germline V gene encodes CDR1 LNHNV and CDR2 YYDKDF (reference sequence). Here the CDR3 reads CATSRDRTGIGYTF. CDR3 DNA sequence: TGTGCCACCAGCAGAGATAGGACAGGGATAGGCTACACCTTC. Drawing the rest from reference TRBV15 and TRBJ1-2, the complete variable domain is DAMVIQNPRYQVTQFGKPVTLSCSQTLNHNVMYWYQQKSSQAPKLLFHYYDKDFNNEADTPDNFQSRRPNTSFCFLDIRSPGLGDTAMYLCATSRDRTGIGYTFGSGTRLTVV.

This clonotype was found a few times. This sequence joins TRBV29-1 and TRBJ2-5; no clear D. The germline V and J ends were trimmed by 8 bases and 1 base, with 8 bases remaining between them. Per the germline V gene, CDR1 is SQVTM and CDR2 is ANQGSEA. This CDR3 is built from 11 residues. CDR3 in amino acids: CSSETQETQYF. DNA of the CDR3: TGCAGCTCCGAGACCCAAGAGACCCAGTACTTC.

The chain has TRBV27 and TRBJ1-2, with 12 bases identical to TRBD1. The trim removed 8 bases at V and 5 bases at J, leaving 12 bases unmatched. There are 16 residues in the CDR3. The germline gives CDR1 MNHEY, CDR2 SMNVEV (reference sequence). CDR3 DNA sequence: TGTGCCAGCGGGCCCGGGACAGGGGGCATACGGTATGGCTACACCTTC. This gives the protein CASGPGTGGIRYGYTF.

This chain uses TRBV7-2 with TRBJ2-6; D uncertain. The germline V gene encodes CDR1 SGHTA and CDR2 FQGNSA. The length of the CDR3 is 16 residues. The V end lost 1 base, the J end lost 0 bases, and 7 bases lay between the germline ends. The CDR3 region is CASSLVASSGANVLTF. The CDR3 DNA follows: TGTGCCAGCAGCTTAGTGGCGAGCTCTGGGGCCAACGTCCTGACTTTC.

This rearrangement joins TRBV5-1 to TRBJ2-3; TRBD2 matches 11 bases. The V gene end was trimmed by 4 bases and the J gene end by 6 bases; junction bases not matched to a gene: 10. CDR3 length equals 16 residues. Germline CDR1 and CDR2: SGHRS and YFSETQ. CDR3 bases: TGCGCCAGCAGCCCGGGACTAGCGGCCAAATTGGATACGCAGTATTTT. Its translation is CASSPGLAAKLDTQYF.

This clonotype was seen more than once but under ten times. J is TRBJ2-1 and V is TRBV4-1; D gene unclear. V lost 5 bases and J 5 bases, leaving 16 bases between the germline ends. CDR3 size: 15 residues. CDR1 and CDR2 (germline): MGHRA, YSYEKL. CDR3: CASSLLYREDNEQFF. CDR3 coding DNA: TGCGCCAGCAGCTTGCTATATAGAGAGGACAATGAGCAGTTCTTC.

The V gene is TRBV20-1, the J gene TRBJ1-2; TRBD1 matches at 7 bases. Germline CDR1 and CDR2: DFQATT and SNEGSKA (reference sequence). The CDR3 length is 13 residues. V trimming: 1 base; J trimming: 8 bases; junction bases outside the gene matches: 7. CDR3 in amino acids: CSARVPGGEGYTF. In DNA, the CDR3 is TGCAGTGCTAGAGTGCCAGGGGGTGAGGGCTACACCTTC.

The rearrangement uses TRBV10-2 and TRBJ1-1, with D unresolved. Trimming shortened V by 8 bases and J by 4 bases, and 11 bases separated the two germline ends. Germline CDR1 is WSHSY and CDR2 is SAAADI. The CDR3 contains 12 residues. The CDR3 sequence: CASVEGSTEAFF. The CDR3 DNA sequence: TGCGCCAGCGTTGAGGGAAGCACTGAAGCTTTCTTT.

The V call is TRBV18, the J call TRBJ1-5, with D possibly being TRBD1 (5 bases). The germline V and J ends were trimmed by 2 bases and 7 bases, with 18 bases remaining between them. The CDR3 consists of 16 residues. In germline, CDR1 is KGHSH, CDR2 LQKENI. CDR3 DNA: TGTGCCAGCTCACCATCCGGAGGGGTTAGCGGGCAGCCCCAGCATTTT. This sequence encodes CASSPSGGVSGQPQHF.

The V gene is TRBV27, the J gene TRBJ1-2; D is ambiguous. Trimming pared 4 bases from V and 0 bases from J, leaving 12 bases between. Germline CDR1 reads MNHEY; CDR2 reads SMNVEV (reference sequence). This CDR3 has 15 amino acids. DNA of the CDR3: TGTGCCAGCAGTTCCCTTGGGGAGTCTAACTATGGCTACACCTTC. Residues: CASSSLGESNYGYTF.

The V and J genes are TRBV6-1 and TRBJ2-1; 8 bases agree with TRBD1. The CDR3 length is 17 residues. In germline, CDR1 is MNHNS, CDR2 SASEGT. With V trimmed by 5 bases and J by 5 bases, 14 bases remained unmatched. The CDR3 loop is CASSPYHVQGVDNEQFF. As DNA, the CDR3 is TGTGCCAGCAGTCCCTACCACGTACAGGGGGTGGACAATGAGCAGTTCTTC.

The CDR3 reads CASSRNGPTGELFF. The CDR3 DNA reads TGTGCCAGCAGCCGCAACGGGCCGACCGGGGAGCTGTTTTTT. The rearrangement uses TRBV2 and TRBJ2-2, with no clear D. This CDR3 comprises 14 residues. Germline CDR1 and CDR2: SNHLY and FYNNEI. The V and J ends lost 6 bases and 5 bases respectively, with 13 bases between them.

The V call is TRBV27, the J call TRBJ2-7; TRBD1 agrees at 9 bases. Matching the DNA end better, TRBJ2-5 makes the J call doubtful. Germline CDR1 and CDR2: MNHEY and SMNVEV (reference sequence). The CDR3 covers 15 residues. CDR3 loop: CASTVWTGARQTQYF. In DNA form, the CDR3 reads TGTGCCAGCACGGTTTGGACAGGGGCGCGACAGACCCAGTACTTC.

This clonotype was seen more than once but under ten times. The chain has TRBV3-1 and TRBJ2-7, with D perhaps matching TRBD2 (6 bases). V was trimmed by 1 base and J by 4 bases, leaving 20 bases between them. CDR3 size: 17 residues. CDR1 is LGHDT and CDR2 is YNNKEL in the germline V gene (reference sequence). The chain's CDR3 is CASSQVFGGSPVYEQYF. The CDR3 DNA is TGTGCCAGCAGCCAAGTCTTCGGGGGAAGCCCAGTTTACGAGCAGTACTTC.

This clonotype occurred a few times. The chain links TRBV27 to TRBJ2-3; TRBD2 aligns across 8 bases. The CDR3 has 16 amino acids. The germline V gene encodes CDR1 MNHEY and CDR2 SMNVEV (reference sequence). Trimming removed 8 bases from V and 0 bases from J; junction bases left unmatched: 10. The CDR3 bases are TGTGCCAGCGCTCCCCGGGCGGGGGGTAGCACAGATACGCAGTATTTT. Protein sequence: CASAPRAGGSTDTQYF.

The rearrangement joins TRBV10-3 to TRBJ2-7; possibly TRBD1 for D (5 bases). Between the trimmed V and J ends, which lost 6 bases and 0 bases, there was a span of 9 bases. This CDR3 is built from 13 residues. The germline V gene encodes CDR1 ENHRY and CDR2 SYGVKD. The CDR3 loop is CAIRQDTSYEQYF. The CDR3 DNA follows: TGTGCCATCAGGCAGGACACCTCCTACGAGCAGTACTTC.

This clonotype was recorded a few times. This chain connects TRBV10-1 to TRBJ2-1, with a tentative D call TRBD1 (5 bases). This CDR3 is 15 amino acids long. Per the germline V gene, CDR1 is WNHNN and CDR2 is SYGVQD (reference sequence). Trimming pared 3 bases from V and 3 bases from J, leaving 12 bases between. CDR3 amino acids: CASSDGQGDYNEQFF. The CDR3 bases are TGCGCCAGCAGTGACGGGCAGGGTGACTACAATGAGCAGTTCTTC.

The CDR3 coding sequence is TGCAGTGCTCCCACTACTAGCGGAGTCGGCGATGAGCAGTTCTTC. It translates to CSAPTTSGVGDEQFF. V gene TRBV20-1 combines with J gene TRBJ2-1; 8 bases are a match to TRBD2. The junction had 14 bases not matched to a gene; V was cut back by 5 bases and J by 8 bases. From germline, CDR1 is DFQATT and CDR2 SNEGSKA (reference sequence). The CDR3 spans 15 residues.